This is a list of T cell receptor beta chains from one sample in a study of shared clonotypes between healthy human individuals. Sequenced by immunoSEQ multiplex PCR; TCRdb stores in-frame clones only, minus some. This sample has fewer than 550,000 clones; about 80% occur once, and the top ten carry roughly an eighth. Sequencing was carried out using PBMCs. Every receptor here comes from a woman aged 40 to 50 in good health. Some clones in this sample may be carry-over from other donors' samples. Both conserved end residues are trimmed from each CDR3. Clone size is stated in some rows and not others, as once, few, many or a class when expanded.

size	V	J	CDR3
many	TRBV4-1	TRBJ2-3	ASSHGPKTGVRTDTQY
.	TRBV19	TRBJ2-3	ASSPPTGDYDTDTQY
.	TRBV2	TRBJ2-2	ASSFSGRGTGELF
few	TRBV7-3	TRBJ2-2	ASSLGGGFNTGELF
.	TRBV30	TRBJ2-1	AWSVVLTGGSYNEQF
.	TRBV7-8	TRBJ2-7	ASSLTGDYEQY
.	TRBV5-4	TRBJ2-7	ASSWDSYEQY
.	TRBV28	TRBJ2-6	ASSALRDINSGANVLT
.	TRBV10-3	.	AISESGDKPSDEQY
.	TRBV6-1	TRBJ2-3	ASSDQQGARDTQY
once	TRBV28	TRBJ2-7	ASSNHRGSYEQY
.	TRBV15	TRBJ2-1	ATSRDSGSLNEQF
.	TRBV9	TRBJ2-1	ASSVGLAGPSSYNEQF
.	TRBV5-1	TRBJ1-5	ASSPGLGQPQH
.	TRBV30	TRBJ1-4	AWSRTGGANEKLF
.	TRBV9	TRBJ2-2	ASSVGTTDTGELF
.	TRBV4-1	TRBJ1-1	ASSHPLGGSTEAF
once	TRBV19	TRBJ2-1	ASSSGTSGRTYNEQF
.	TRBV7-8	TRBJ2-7	ASSLSGAEQY
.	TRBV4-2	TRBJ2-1	ASSGSSGGPYNEQF
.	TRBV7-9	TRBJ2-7	ASSLVGYEQY
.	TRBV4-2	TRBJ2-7	ASSQTPDGYEQY
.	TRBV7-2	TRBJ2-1	ASSLVSGTSGYNEQF
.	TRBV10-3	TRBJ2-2	AIRRGTANTGELF
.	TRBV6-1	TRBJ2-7	ASRPGLAGTYEQY
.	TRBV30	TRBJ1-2	ACTQGPGDMDGYT
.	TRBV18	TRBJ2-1	ASSQDRGRGNEQF
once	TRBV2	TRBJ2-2	ASSEQGSNTGELF
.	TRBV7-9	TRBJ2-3	ASSPGGPDTQY
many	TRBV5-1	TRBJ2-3	ASRPGLPWTLTQY
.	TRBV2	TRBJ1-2	ASTGTGRRRGGYT
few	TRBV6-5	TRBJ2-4	ASSTLAGDIQY
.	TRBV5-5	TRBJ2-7	ASSLSSGMTYEQY